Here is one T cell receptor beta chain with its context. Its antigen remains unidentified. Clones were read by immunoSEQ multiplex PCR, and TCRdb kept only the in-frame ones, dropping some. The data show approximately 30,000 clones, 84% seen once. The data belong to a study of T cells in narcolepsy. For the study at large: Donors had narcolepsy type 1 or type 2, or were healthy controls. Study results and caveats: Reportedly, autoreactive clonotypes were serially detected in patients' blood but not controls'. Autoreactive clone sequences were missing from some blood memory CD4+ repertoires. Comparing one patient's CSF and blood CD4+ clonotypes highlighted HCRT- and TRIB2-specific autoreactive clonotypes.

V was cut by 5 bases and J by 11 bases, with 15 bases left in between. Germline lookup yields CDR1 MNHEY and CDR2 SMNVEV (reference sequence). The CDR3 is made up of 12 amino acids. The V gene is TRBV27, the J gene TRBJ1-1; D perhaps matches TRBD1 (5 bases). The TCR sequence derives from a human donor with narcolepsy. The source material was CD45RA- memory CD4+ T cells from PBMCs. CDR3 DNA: TGTGCCAGCAGTGGGTCAGGGAGGACGGCTTTCTTT. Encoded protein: CASSGSGRTAFF.